The TCR beta chain described here comes from a study of OX40 agonist ivuxolimab in advanced cancers. Across the study: Patients were roughly 87% male with ages roughly 20 to 90, mean roughly 55. Earlier treatment with anti-PD-1, anti-PD-L1 or anti-CTLA-4 was permitted, and roughly 40% had received some.

Sequenced by immunoSEQ multiplex PCR; TCRdb stores in-frame clones only, minus some. The sample has 15,000 to 20,000 clones, 60% to 80% seen once. V was cut by 5 bases and J by 0 bases, with 11 bases left in between. CDR1 is MNHEY, CDR2 SVGAGI, per germline. The CDR3 has 15 amino acids. The table lists this clone with a few counts. The sequence was collected from an adult with an advanced solid tumor such as melanoma, head and neck, liver or kidney cancer. The sequences come from CD4+ or CD8+ T cells sorted from blood, collected in a trial of the OX40 agonist ivuxolimab. The chain combines TRBV6-5 with TRBJ2-1; D is unclear. The CDR3 region is CASSLDGSSYNEQFF. The CDR3, as DNA: TGTGCCAGCAGTCTCGACGGAAGCTCCTACAATGAGCAGTTCTTC.